A selection of T cell receptor beta chains follows, all from one sample in a study of CD8+ T cells in alopecia areata. Clones were sequenced by immunoSEQ multiplex PCR, and TCRdb holds only the in-frame ones, with some missing. The table shows around 200,000 clones, with around 65% occurring only once. This sample comprised CD4+ T cells sorted from blood, obtained at week 4, from a patient treated with tofacitinib. These TCRs come from a human donor with alopecia areata. Both conserved end residues are part of each CDR3. D genes are given only for firm matches. The size field is filled for only some rows; it gives once, few, many or a size class.

TRBJ2-7	TRBV10-3	NA	few	CAIARAIEGYEQYF	TGTGCCATCGCTCGGGCTATCGAAGGGTACGAGCAGTACTTC
TRBJ1-6	TRBV30	NA	few	CAWSGVHSPLHF	TGTGCCTGGAGTGGTGTACATTCACCCCTCCACTTT
TRBJ2-5	TRBV10-3	NA	NA	CAIRGTAQETQYF	TGTGCCATCAGGGGGACGGCACAAGAGACCCAGTACTTC
TRBJ2-1	TRBV2	TRBD1	NA	CASARDSSSYNEQFF	TGTGCCAGTGCCAGGGACAGCAGCTCCTACAATGAGCAGTTCTTC
TRBJ1-3	TRBV6-5	NA	few	CASISPGKGNTIYF	TGTGCCAGCATCTCACCGGGGAAAGGAAACACCATATATTTT
TRBJ1-2	TRBV4-1	TRBD1	NA	CASSQGTGGYRNYGYTF	TGCGCCAGCAGCCAAGGGACAGGGGGATATCGTAACTATGGCTACACCTTC
TRBJ1-5	TRBV4-2	NA	NA	CASSQDAGRDQPQHF	TGTGCCAGCAGCCAAGATGCAGGGAGGGATCAACCCCAGCATTTT
TRBJ2-7	TRBV29-1	NA	few	CSVEGTGGSYEQYF	TGCAGCGTGGAGGGAACAGGAGGCTCCTACGAGCAGTACTTC
TRBJ1-5	TRBV29-1	TRBD1	NA	CSASTGFGNQPQHF	TGCAGCGCATCGACAGGGTTCGGCAATCAGCCCCAGCATTTT
TRBJ1-1	TRBV29-1	NA	few	CSVVRGEVNTEAFF	TGCAGCGTTGTCCGGGGGGAGGTGAACACTGAAGCTTTCTTT
TRBJ2-7	TRBV4-3	NA	once	CASSQDLSRSYEQYF	TGCGCCAGCAGCCAAGATCTTTCCCGCTCCTACGAGCAGTACTTC
TRBJ1-6	TRBV6-5	NA	NA	CASTRSSYNSPLHF	TGTGCCAGCACCCGGAGCTCCTATAATTCACCCCTCCACTTT
TRBJ1-2	TRBV25-1	NA	NA	CASSEWLSDGYTF	TGTGCCAGCAGTGAATGGTTGTCGGATGGCTACACCTTC
TRBJ2-7	TRBV7-2	TRBD1	NA	CASSLGTGLGEQYF	TGTGCCAGCAGCTTGGGGACAGGGCTGGGAGAGCAGTACTTC
TRBJ2-5	TRBV11-2	NA	NA	CASSRDRQETQYF	TGTGCCAGCAGCCGTGACAGACAAGAGACCCAGTACTTC
TRBJ2-7	TRBV23-1	TRBD1	NA	CASSQTGTGGYEQYF	TGCGCCAGCAGTCAGACCGGGACAGGGGGCTACGAGCAGTACTTC
TRBJ1-2	TRBV6-1	NA	NA	CASILMGGYGYTF	TGTGCCAGCATACTTATGGGAGGCTATGGCTACACCTTC
TRBJ2-3	TRBV27	NA	once	CASSQKGRTRIDTQYF	TGTGCCAGCAGCCAGAAGGGAAGGACTCGCATAGATACGCAGTATTTT